Below are 25 T cell receptor beta chains sequenced from a single sample in a study of blood T cell repertoires in COVID-19 (dated by TCRdb to 2018 to 2021). The receptor library was made with the immunoSEQ multiplex PCR assay. The table was pulled from immuneACCESS by TCRdb, which kept in-frame rearrangements only. Such tables lose some clones; where checked, under half of the loss comes from unresolved V genes, and the rest has no known cause. Here the sample has under 300,000 clones; approximately 82% occur a single time. 15% of the sample comes from the top ten. The sequenced sample consisted of PBMCs or T cells enriched from blood (not recorded which). These receptors all come from a man aged 35-49 years who had recovered from COVID-19.

V is TRBV7-9 and J is TRBJ2-7, with D uncertain. CDR3 size: 12 residues. V was trimmed by 1 base and J by 3 bases, leaving 4 bases between them. CDR1 is SEHNR and CDR2 is FQNEAQ in the germline V gene (reference sequence). CDR3: CASSLVDYEQYF. The CDR3 DNA reads as TGTGCCAGCAGCTTAGTAGACTACGAGCAGTACTTC.

This chain connects TRBV19 to TRBJ1-4, with D hard to call. V lost 6 bases, J lost 8 bases, and 10 bases lay in between. The CDR3 is 12 residues long. The germline V gene has CDR1 LNHDA and CDR2 SQIVND (reference sequence). Here the CDR3 reads CASSRLREKLFF. Here the CDR3 DNA reads TGTGCCAGTAGCCGGCTCAGGGAAAAACTGTTTTTT.

This clone was detected only a few times. The rearrangement uses TRBV9 and TRBJ2-7, with 8 bases identical to TRBD2. J was trimmed by 6 bases and V by 8 bases; bases with no gene match: 13. Germline CDR1 SGDLS, CDR2 YYNGEE. This CDR3 comprises 14 residues. The CDR3: CASTSGLALTEQYF. DNA for the CDR3: TGTGCCAGTACGAGCGGACTAGCTTTGACCGAGCAGTACTTC.

A few counts support this clone. The V call is TRBV19, the J call TRBJ1-5; 9 bases match TRBD1. Trimming at V came to 7 bases and at J to 0 bases, leaving 10 bases not matched to a gene. Germline V gene sequence: CDR1 LNHDA, CDR2 SQIVND (reference sequence). The CDR3 totals 17 residues. The CDR3 nucleotides read TGTGCCAGTAACCTGGGACAGGGCGCATATAGCAATCAGCCCCAGCATTTT. Translated, it gives CASNLGQGAYSNQPQHF.

The rearrangement joins TRBV5-8 to TRBJ1-4; D gene ambiguous. Trimming shortened V by 5 bases and J by 5 bases, and 4 bases separated the two germline ends. The CDR3 covers 11 residues. CDR1 and CDR2 (germline): SGHTS, YDEGEE. CDR3 sequence (DNA): TGTGCCAGCAGTCCGAATGAAAAACTGTTTTTT. Translating gives CASSPNEKLFF.

The chain is built from TRBV19 and TRBJ1-5, with 8 bases aligning to TRBD1. The V gene's germline CDR1 is LNHDA and CDR2 SQIVND (reference sequence). The V segment lost 11 bases and the J segment 5 bases; nucleotides outside the gene matches: 14. The CDR3 has 15 residues. CDR3 sequence reads: CAPRPGRGPDQPQHF. The CDR3 nucleotides are TGTGCCCCGCGGCCGGGCAGGGGGCCAGATCAGCCCCAGCATTTT.

This sequence joins TRBV5-4 and TRBJ2-1; 14 positions match TRBD2. Germline V gene sequence: CDR1 SGHNT, CDR2 YYREEE (reference sequence). This CDR3 comprises 15 residues. J was trimmed by 7 bases and V by 5 bases; bases with no gene match: 5. The CDR3 here is CASSSGLAGENEQFF. In nucleotides, the CDR3 is TGTGCCAGCAGTTCGGGACTAGCGGGGGAAAATGAGCAGTTCTTC.

The CDR3, as DNA: TGTGCCAGCAGCGTCCAGGGGGCGAATCAGCCCCAGCATTTT. Translating it yields CASSVQGANQPQHF. The chain recombines TRBV2 with TRBJ1-5; 8 bases line up with TRBD1. Germline loops: CDR1 SNHLY, CDR2 FYNNEI. The CDR3 extends over 14 amino acids. With V trimmed by 6 bases and J by 4 bases, 5 bases remained unmatched.

The V call is TRBV23-1, the J call TRBJ1-5, with D hard to call. TRBV23-1 is an ORF, and what it does is uncertain. The ends were cut back, 3 bases at V and 6 bases at J, with 6 bases in the middle. This CDR3 is 12 amino acids long. CDR3 coding DNA: TGCGCCAGCAGTCAGCAGCGTCAGCCCCAGCATTTT. Its protein is CASSQQRQPQHF.

V gene TRBV3-1 (or the pseudogene TRBV3-2) combines with J gene TRBJ2-7, with TRBD2 identical over 8 bases. V lost 4 bases and J lost 2; bases outside the gene matches: 4. Germline CDR1 reads LGHDT; CDR2 reads YNNKEL (reference sequence). The CDR3 contains 14 residues. CDR3 amino acids: CASSRRGAAYEQYF. DNA of the CDR3: TGTGCCAGCAGCCGGCGGGGGGCCGCCTACGAGCAGTACTTC.

This chain connects TRBV5-1 to TRBJ2-1; 14 nucleotides agree with TRBD2. The germline V gene has CDR1 SGHRS and CDR2 YFSETQ. V shed 4 bases, J shed 7 bases, and the junction held 7 bases outside the gene matches. The CDR3 extends over 16 amino acids. Here the CDR3 reads CASSPGTSGSTNEQFF. The DNA for the CDR3 is TGCGCCAGCAGCCCAGGGACTAGCGGGAGTACAAATGAGCAGTTCTTC.

The chain combines TRBV29-1 with TRBJ1-2; D is ambiguous. CDR1 is SQVTM, CDR2 ANQGSEA, per germline. Between the trimmed V and J ends, which lost 6 bases and 6 bases, there was a span of 20 bases. This CDR3 region has 14 residues. DNA for the CDR3: TGCAGCGTGGCGACGTTTCGGGGTTCTAATGGCTACACCTTC. Translation: CSVATFRGSNGYTF.

This chain joins TRBV13 and TRBJ2-7; 10 bases align to TRBD1. The germline V gene encodes CDR1 PRHDT and CDR2 FYEKMQ (reference sequence). CDR3 length: 15 residues. V lost 4 bases, J lost 5 bases, and 8 bases stayed unmatched. CDR3 DNA sequence: TGTGCCAGCAGCTACTCCGGGACAGGGGTCAACGAGCAGTACTTC. This encodes CASSYSGTGVNEQYF.

The genes are TRBV28 and TRBJ2-7; a possible D gene is TRBD2 (6 bases). The length of the CDR3 is 15 residues. Per the germline V gene, CDR1 is MDHEN and CDR2 is SYDVKM. V lost 5 bases and J lost 7, with 21 bases in between. The CDR3 loop reads CASSPPRGAAGEQYF. The CDR3 DNA reads TGTGCCAGCAGTCCCCCTCGCGGAGCCGCGGGAGAGCAGTACTTC.

This rearrangement joins TRBV6-5 to TRBJ1-1; D unclear. From germline, CDR1 is MNHEY and CDR2 SVGAGI. Trimming pared 4 bases from V and 4 bases from J, leaving 13 bases between. CDR3 length: 14 amino acids. The CDR3 sequence is CASSWPTGATEAFF. DNA for the CDR3: TGTGCCAGCAGTTGGCCGACGGGAGCCACTGAAGCTTTCTTT.

The chain combines TRBV6-5 with TRBJ2-1; TRBD2 agrees at 8 bases. V gave up 4 bases and J gave up 4 bases; unmatched junction bases: 9. CDR3 length equals 16 residues. Germline lookup yields CDR1 MNHEY and CDR2 SVGAGI. The CDR3 region has the DNA TGTGCCAGCAGTTCCTTAGGCGCGGGAGGTTACAATGAGCAGTTCTTC. This gives the protein CASSSLGAGGYNEQFF.

The rearrangement links TRBV6-2 or TRBV6-3 to TRBJ2-4, with TRBD2 as a possible D gene (5 bases). The germline V gene has CDR1 MNHEY and CDR2 SVGEGT. This CDR3 is built from 12 residues. V was cut by 5 bases and J by 9 bases, with 11 bases left in between. Here the CDR3 DNA reads TGTGCCAGCAGTCGGGAAGTAGGCATTCAGTACTTC. This gives the protein CASSREVGIQYF.

A few counts support this clone. The V call is TRBV2, the J call TRBJ1-1; D is undetermined. The CDR3 is 16 amino acids. The ends were cut back, 6 bases at V and 4 bases at J, with 21 bases in the middle. Looked up from germline, CDR1 is SNHLY and CDR2 is FYNNEI. This CDR3 is CASRARWQTTSTEAFF. The CDR3 coding sequence is TGTGCCAGCAGGGCGAGGTGGCAGACCACGAGCACTGAAGCTTTCTTT.

The chain recombines TRBV27 with TRBJ2-3, with 8 bases that match TRBD2. The germline gives CDR1 MNHEY, CDR2 SMNVEV (reference sequence). CDR3 length equals 15 residues. V trimming: 6 bases; J trimming: 2 bases; junction bases outside the gene matches: 7. The CDR3 reads CASRPRGGYTDTQYF. The DNA for the CDR3 is TGTGCCAGCAGGCCCCGGGGGGGGTACACAGATACGCAGTATTTT.

This chain links TRBV18 with TRBJ1-1; TRBD1 matches at 7 bases. With V trimmed by 6 bases and J by 1 base, 2 bases remained unmatched. CDR1 is KGHSH and CDR2 is LQKENI in the germline V gene. CDR3 size: 13 residues. The CDR3: CASSGTANTEAFF. The CDR3 coding sequence is TGTGCCAGCTCGGGGACAGCGAACACTGAAGCTTTCTTT. Full variable domain (rest looked up from reference TRBV18 and TRBJ1-1): NAGVMQNPRHLVRRRGQEARLRCSPMKGHSHVYWYRQLPEEGLKFMVYLQKENIIDESGMPKERFSAEFPKEGPSILRIQQVVRGDSAAYFCASSGTANTEAFFGQGTRLTVV.

The rearrangement uses TRBV3-1 (or the pseudogene TRBV3-2) and TRBJ1-1; tentative D call: TRBD1 (6 bases). CDR3 size: 14 residues. Trimming cost V 6 bases and J 3 bases, with 14 bases left between them. CDR1 is LGHDT and CDR2 is YNNKEL in the germline V gene (reference sequence). CDR3: CASRLQGPHTEAFF. The CDR3 nucleotides read TGTGCCAGCAGACTACAGGGTCCGCACACTGAAGCTTTCTTT.

Comments on this clone: A much more abundant neighbour one base away suggests this may be a read error. The sample contains more than one DNA sequence encoding this CDR3. The chain combines TRBV28 with TRBJ1-5; D unresolved. This CDR3 region has 14 residues. The V end lost 3 bases, the J end lost 1 base, and 7 bases lay between the germline ends. CDR1 is MDHEN and CDR2 is SYDVKM in the germline V gene. The CDR3 coding sequence is TGTGCCAGCAGTTTGTCGGGGAGCAATCAGCCCCAGCATTTT. Translating gives CASSLSGSNQPQHF.

J is TRBJ1-6 and V is TRBV4-3; the D is unclear. Trimming left V 5 bases short and J 10 bases short, with 12 bases between. CDR3 length equals 13 residues. Germline V gene lookup returns CDR1 LGHNA and CDR2 YSLEER. The CDR3 loop is CASSLTVGSPLHF. The CDR3, as DNA: TGCGCCAGCAGCTTAACTGTCGGGTCACCCCTCCACTTT.

This chain connects TRBV4-3 to TRBJ1-2; possibly TRBD1 for D (5 bases). V lost 0 bases and J 1 base, leaving 12 bases between the germline ends. Germline loops: CDR1 LGHNA, CDR2 YSLEER. CDR3 length: 16 amino acids. CDR3 protein: CASSQDAGGINYGYTF. The CDR3 DNA is TGCGCCAGCAGCCAAGATGCGGGGGGGATTAACTATGGCTACACCTTC.

CDR3 in DNA: TGTGCCAGCAGCGTAGGGAGGGGCTCCTACAATGAGCAGTTCTTC. Protein: CASSVGRGSYNEQFF. The gene calls are TRBV9 and TRBJ2-1; D is possibly TRBD2 (6 bases). The CDR3 sequence is 15 residues long. The V gene lost 0 bases and the J gene lost 0 bases, with 7 bases spanning the gap. Germline V gives CDR1 SGDLS, CDR2 YYNGEE.